The sequence of this T cell receptor (beta chain) was determined in a study of cytomegalovirus exposure and HLA in healthy donors. Study context: From HLA-typed donors, an early data release held 70 million to 95 million unique TCRs. Study-wide points: Among TCR beta chains, those listed as cytomegalovirus-associated numbered about 160.

The ends were cut back, 4 bases at V and 6 bases at J, with 9 bases in the middle. CDR3 size: 12 residues. The germline V gene has CDR1 ENHRY and CDR2 SYGVKD. About this clone itself: Antigen: not known.

PCR primers comprised 60 Vbeta and 13 Jbeta primers. Assay: immunoSEQ multiplex PCR; the TCRdb copy retains only in-frame clones and omits some. The table has 100,000 to 150,000 clones, roughly 72% seen once. The chain carries TRBV10-3 and TRBJ1-1; a weak D match, TRBD1 (5 bases). This TCR came from a man between 35 and 55 years old in good health and CMV-seropositive. The sample taken for sequencing was PBMCs. The CDR3 protein is CAISGQGSEAFF. As DNA, the CDR3 is TGTGCCATCAGTGGGCAGGGATCTGAAGCTTTCTTT.